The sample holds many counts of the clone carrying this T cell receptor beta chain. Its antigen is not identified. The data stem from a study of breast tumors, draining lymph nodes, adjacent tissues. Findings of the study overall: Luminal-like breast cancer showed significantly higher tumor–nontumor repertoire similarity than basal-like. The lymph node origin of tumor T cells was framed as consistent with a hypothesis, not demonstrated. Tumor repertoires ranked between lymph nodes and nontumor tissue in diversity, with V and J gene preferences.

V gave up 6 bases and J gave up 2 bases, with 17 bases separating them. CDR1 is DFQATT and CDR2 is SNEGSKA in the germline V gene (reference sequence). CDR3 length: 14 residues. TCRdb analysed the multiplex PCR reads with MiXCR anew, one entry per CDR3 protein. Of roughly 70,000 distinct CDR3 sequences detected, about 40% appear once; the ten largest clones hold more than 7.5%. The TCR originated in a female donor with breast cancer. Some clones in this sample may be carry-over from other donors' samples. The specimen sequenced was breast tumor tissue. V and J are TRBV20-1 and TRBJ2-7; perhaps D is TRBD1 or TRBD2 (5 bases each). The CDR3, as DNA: TGCAGTGCGGAACCCGGGGCCCCGGCCTACGAGCAGTACTTC. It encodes CSAEPGAPAYEQYF.